The present entry profiles one T cell receptor beta chain with its context. These data belong to a study of T cells in Graves' hyperthyroidism and ophthalmopathy. RNA transcripts gave rise to amplified TCR beta CDR3 regions. First-round RT-PCR of the TCR CDR3 relied on the HTBI primer set. TCRdb re-called the multiplex PCR reads with MiXCR, one entry per CDR3 protein. This sample yields about 680,000 distinct CDR3 sequences, of which 35% are seen a single time; 30% to 40% belongs to the top ten. Germline-derived CDR1 and CDR2 are LNHDA and SQIVND (reference sequence). The V segment lost 3 bases and the J segment 10 bases; nucleotides outside the gene matches: 12. The length of the CDR3 is 16 residues.

This receptor was identified in a woman in her forties with Graves' hyperthyroidism. Sequenced: blood. V is TRBV19 and J is TRBJ1-6; 7 nucleotides agree with TRBD1. The CDR3 loop reads CASSIRQGGRQSPLHF. The CDR3 DNA sequence: TGTGCCAGTAGTATTCGCCAGGGGGGGCGCCAGTCACCCCTCCACTTT.